This is a list of T cell receptor beta chains from one sample in a study of blood T cell repertoires in COVID-19. Profiling relied on immunoSEQ multiplex PCR, and the TCRdb table lists in-frame clones only, not all of them. The sample has under 300,000 clones; about 83% are singletons. The sequenced material came from peripheral blood. The receptors were gathered from a young man who had recovered from COVID-19. CDR3s include the opening cysteine and the closing phenylalanine or tryptophan. The order of the fields is J gene, D gene, clone size, V gene, CDR3 protein, CDR3 DNA. The D gene is left open where the match is weak. The size field is filled for only some rows; it gives once, few, many or a size class.

>TRBJ2-2|-|few|TRBV27
CASSLRGVDTGELFF
TGTGCCAGCAGTTTAAGGGGTGTGGACACCGGGGAGCTGTTTTTT
>TRBJ2-1|TRBD2|-|TRBV6-5
CASDVTSGSEQFF
TGTGCCAGCGACGTGACTAGCGGATCTGAGCAGTTCTTC
>TRBJ1-4|-|-|TRBV20-1
CSASSQGATNEKLFF
TGCAGTGCTAGTTCACAGGGCGCAACTAATGAAAAACTGTTTTTT
>TRBJ1-5|-|-|TRBV5-1
CASSPTGENQPQHF
TGCGCCAGCAGCCCGACAGGTGAGAATCAGCCCCAGCATTTT
>TRBJ1-4|TRBD1|few|TRBV6-5
CASSRDRGQEKLFF
TGTGCCAGCAGCCGAGACAGGGGGCAGGAAAAACTGTTTTTT
>TRBJ1-5|TRBD1|-|TRBV10-3
CAISPTGAPHSNQPQHF
TGTGCCATCAGCCCGACAGGGGCCCCTCATAGCAATCAGCCCCAGCATTTT
>TRBJ2-2|-|-|TRBV5-6
CASSLVAGGTGELFF
TGTGCCAGCAGCTTGGTAGCAGGGGGGACCGGGGAGCTGTTTTTT
>TRBJ1-1|-|-|TRBV16
CASSQSNSRDTEAFF
TGTGCCAGCAGCCAATCGAATAGCAGGGACACTGAAGCTTTTTTT
>TRBJ1-1|-|-|TRBV3-1/TRBV3-2
CASSPRGAEAFF
TGTGCCAGCAGCCCGCGGGGTGCTGAAGCTTTCTTT
>TRBJ2-7|TRBD1|few|TRBV9
CASGQGYEQYF
TGTGCCAGCGGACAGGGGTACGAGCAGTACTTC
>TRBJ2-1|-|few|TRBV23-1
CASKGTPGVYNEQFF
TGCGCCAGCAAGGGAACCCCGGGGGTCTACAATGAGCAGTTCTTC
>TRBJ2-5|-|-|TRBV5-6
CASSLGGEETQYF
TGTGCCAGCAGCTTGGGGGGAGAAGAGACCCAGTACTTC
>TRBJ1-1|-|-|TRBV19
CASGQFGGTEAFF
TGTGCCAGTGGACAGTTTGGGGGCACTGAAGCTTTCTTT
>TRBJ2-2|TRBD1|-|TRBV5-1
CASSVGQGVNTGELFF
TGCGCCAGCAGCGTCGGGCAGGGGGTCAACACCGGGGAGCTGTTTTTT
>TRBJ2-3|-|once|TRBV29-1
CSVLGGTDTQYF
TGCAGCGTTCTAGGGGGCACAGATACGCAGTATTTT
>TRBJ1-1|-|-|TRBV11-2
CASSLNYLEAFF
TGTGCCAGCAGCTTAAATTATCTTGAAGCTTTCTTT
>TRBJ1-2|-|-|TRBV2
CASRDSIGEGYGYTF
TGTGCCAGCAGGGACAGTATCGGGGAAGGCTATGGCTACACCTTC
>TRBJ1-1|-|-|TRBV27
CASSLSISTEEAFF
TGTGCCAGCAGTTTATCGATCAGTACAGAGGAAGCTTTCTTT
>TRBJ1-5|-|-|TRBV6-5
CASSPDSPNQPQHF
TGTGCCAGCAGTCCGGACAGTCCCAATCAGCCCCAGCATTTT
>TRBJ1-4|-|few|TRBV19
CASTVAGINEKLFF
TGTGCCAGTACAGTGGCAGGGATTAATGAAAAACTGTTTTTT
>TRBJ2-5|-|once|TRBV7-9
CASSPSLSGILQETQYF
TGTGCCAGCAGCCCAAGCCTTTCGGGAATTCTCCAAGAGACCCAGTACTTC
>TRBJ2-3|-|-|TRBV7-6
CASSAESTDTQYF
TGTGCCAGCAGCGCGGAATCTACAGATACGCAGTATTTT
>TRBJ1-2|TRBD1|few|TRBV11-3
CAKQGRPYGYTF
TGTGCCAAACAGGGGCGCCCCTATGGCTACACCTTC
>TRBJ1-3|-|-|TRBV11-2
CASSLLARRDGDTIYF
TGTGCCAGCAGCTTGCTGGCCAGGCGGGACGGGGACACCATATATTTT
>TRBJ1-2|TRBD1|-|TRBV6-5
CATMGQAYGYTF
TGTGCCACCATGGGACAGGCCTATGGCTACACCTTC
>TRBJ1-1|TRBD1|-|TRBV10-2
CASGDRARGTEAFF
TGCGCCAGCGGAGACAGGGCCCGCGGGACTGAAGCTTTCTTT
>TRBJ1-6|-|-|TRBV5-6
CASSRGWDSPLHF
TGTGCCAGCAGCCGAGGATGGGATTCACCCCTCCACTTT
>TRBJ2-7|TRBD1|-|TRBV6-5
CASSYSWTGDYEQYF
TGTGCCAGCAGTTACTCCTGGACAGGGGACTACGAGCAGTACTTC
>TRBJ2-2|TRBD1|-|TRBV18
CASSPYGTGLLELFF
TGTGCCAGCTCACCATACGGGACAGGGCTACTGGAGCTGTTTTTT
>TRBJ2-3|-|few|TRBV19
CASEAGQGNTDTQYF
TGTGCCAGTGAAGCAGGGCAGGGGAACACAGATACGCAGTATTTT
>TRBJ1-2|TRBD1|-|TRBV6-5
CASSYTGTGGRGYTF
TGTGCCAGCAGTTATACCGGGACAGGGGGCAGGGGCTACACCTTC
>TRBJ1-1|-|-|TRBV2
CASSEIRTEAFF
TGTGCCAGCAGCGAGATCCGGACTGAAGCTTTCTTT
>TRBJ1-3|-|-|TRBV7-2
CASSLSSSGNTIYF
TGTGCCAGCAGCTTATCTAGCTCTGGAAACACCATATATTTT
>TRBJ2-5|-|-|TRBV21-1
CASSADRGETQYF
TGTGCCAGCAGCGCGGACAGGGGAGAGACCCAGTACTTC
>TRBJ1-6|TRBD1|-|TRBV5-5
CASSLVGTDNSPLHF
TGTGCCAGCAGCTTGGTTGGGACAGATAATTCACCCCTCCACTTT
>TRBJ1-3|-|once|TRBV28
CASSLLISGNTIYF
TGTGCCAGCAGCCTACTTATCTCTGGAAACACCATATATTTT
>TRBJ2-5|-|-|TRBV4-2
CASSQDPKETQYF
TGTGCCAGCAGCCAAGATCCCAAAGAGACCCAGTACTTC
>TRBJ2-3|-|-|TRBV7-9
CATGDSRFTDTQYF
TGTGCCACGGGGGATAGCAGATTCACAGATACGCAGTATTTT
>TRBJ1-2|-|-|TRBV7-9
CASSLAPRGSNYGYTF
TGTGCCAGCAGCTTAGCCCCGAGGGGGTCTAACTATGGCTACACCTTC
>TRBJ2-5|TRBD2|-|TRBV6-5
CAGAPGGGGETQYF
TGTGCCGGGGCCCCGGGCGGGGGTGGAGAGACCCAGTACTTC
>TRBJ1-5|-|-|TRBV6-6
CASSQQGPPHHQPQHF
TGTGCCAGCAGTCAACAGGGTCCTCCCCATCATCAGCCCCAGCATTTT
>TRBJ1-5|-|-|TRBV28
CASRGGFNQPQHF
TGTGCCAGTCGAGGGGGATTCAATCAGCCCCAGCATTTT